This paragraph reports one T cell receptor (beta chain). The entry originates in a study of blood T cell repertoires in COVID-19. About the study: T cells, B-cell-depleted T cells, or PBMCs supplied cDNA or gDNA.

Sequencing used immunoSEQ multiplex PCR; TCRdb keeps in-frame clones, though not all of them. The sample yields about 400,000 clones, about 90% seen once. Clinical history reported by participants formed the basis on which cohorts were assigned. Trimming removed 4 bases from V and 2 bases from J; junction bases left unmatched: 6. The CDR3 loop spans 15 amino acids. Germline lookup yields CDR1 LGHDT and CDR2 YNNKEL (reference sequence). The sequenced material came from PBMCs or T cells enriched from blood (not recorded which). This receptor was taken from a woman in her thirties who had recovered from COVID-19. The chain has TRBV3-1 (or the pseudogene TRBV3-2) and TRBJ1-2; 8 nucleotides align to TRBD1. The CDR3 DNA sequence: TGTGCCAGCAGCCTTAGGACAGGGTTAAACTATGGCTACACCTTC. Translation gives CASSLRTGLNYGYTF.